This entry features one T cell receptor beta chain sequence. Trimming pared 2 bases from V and 4 bases from J, leaving 9 bases between. The length of the CDR3 is 14 residues. Per the germline V gene, CDR1 is MNHEY and CDR2 is SVGAGI. This sample stems from a study of regulatory and conventional T cells in RAG deficiency. Some clones are missing from TCRdb's copy, which holds only in-frame ones; the method was immunoSEQ multiplex PCR. The sample holds 32,000 or so clones, approximately 91% seen once. A further study also used this sample, focusing on regulatory T cells. That report adds: Amplification used 52 TRBV primers and 13 TRBJ primers.

Sequences were obtained from CD8+ T cells sorted from blood. V and J are TRBV6-5 and TRBJ2-1; unclear D gene. This TCR derives from a human donor in good health. CDR3 region: CASSYPPDYNEQFF. CDR3 sequence (DNA): TGTGCCAGCAGTTACCCTCCTGATTACAATGAGCAGTTCTTC.